These T cell receptor beta chains were read from a single sample in a study of OX40 agonist ivuxolimab in advanced cancers. Sequencing used immunoSEQ multiplex PCR; TCRdb keeps in-frame clones, though not all of them. The sample records 70,000 to 95,000 clones, 94% being singletons. The source material was CD4+ or CD8+ T cells sorted from blood, sampled in a trial of the OX40 agonist ivuxolimab. The receptors originated from an adult with an advanced solid tumor such as melanoma, head and neck, liver or kidney cancer. CDR3s include the opening cysteine and the closing phenylalanine or tryptophan. A D gene is named only where the DNA matches it firmly. Only some rows state a clone size, as once, few, many or a class for expanded clones.

J gene	clone size	V gene	D gene	CDR3 DNA	CDR3 protein
TRBJ2-7	.	TRBV6-6	.	TGTGCCACCTCTACGGGCGAGCAGTACTTC	CATSTGEQYF
TRBJ2-6	.	TRBV6-5	.	TGTGCCAGCAGACCAGCTTCTGGGGCCAACGTCCTGACTTTC	CASRPASGANVLTF
TRBJ1-2	.	TRBV6-6	TRBD1	TGTGCCAGCAGTTGGGGACAGGGAGATGGCTACACCTTC	CASSWGQGDGYTF
TRBJ2-7	.	TRBV4-1	.	TGCGCCAGCAGCCAAATCGTACGGGGGGCAGGCTACGAGCAGTACTTC	CASSQIVRGAGYEQYF
TRBJ1-1	.	TRBV9	.	TGTGCCAGCACCGGTTTTATGAACACTGAAGCTTTCTTT	CASTGFMNTEAFF
TRBJ1-1	.	TRBV4-3	.	TGCGCCAGCAGCCTAGCAGGGAGCACTGAAGCTTTCTTT	CASSLAGSTEAFF
TRBJ2-1	.	TRBV7-3	.	TGTGCCAGCAGCCCTGGGGGACTTTGGGGTGAGCAGTTCTTC	CASSPGGLWGEQFF
TRBJ1-5	.	TRBV6-5	.	TGTGCCAGCAGCCAAATTAGCAATCAGCCCCAGCATTTT	CASSQISNQPQHF
TRBJ2-5	.	TRBV7-6	TRBD2	TGTGCCAGCAGTTACAGGACTAGCGGGGGGCCCCGCCAAGAGACCCAGTACTTC	CASSYRTSGGPRQETQYF
TRBJ2-5	.	TRBV6-5	TRBD1	TGTGCCAGCAGTATGGACAGGGGCGAAGAGACCCAGTACTTC	CASSMDRGEETQYF
TRBJ2-7	once	TRBV7-7	TRBD2	TGTGCTAGCAGCTTAGAGCTAGCGGGGGCCCTTCAGAAGTACTTC	CASSLELAGALQKYF
TRBJ2-7	once	TRBV4-2	TRBD2	TGTGCCAGCAGCCAAGATGATTGGCGGGAGGTCGCCACCTACGAGCAGTACTTC	CASSQDDWREVATYEQYF
TRBJ2-5	.	TRBV19	.	TGTGCCAGTAGTATAACGGGGGGCAGCCAAGAGACCCAGTACTTC	CASSITGGSQETQYF
TRBJ1-5	once	TRBV19	.	TGTGCCAGTAGTCTCCGGACATATAGCAATCAGCCCCAGCATTTT	CASSLRTYSNQPQHF
TRBJ2-1	.	TRBV4-1	.	TGCGCCAGCAGCCAAGTAACTAGCTCCTACAATGAGCAGTTCTTC	CASSQVTSSYNEQFF
TRBJ2-4	.	TRBV5-1	TRBD1	TGCGCCAGCAGCCCCGGCACAGGGGGAATGGGCAAAAACATTCAGTACTTC	CASSPGTGGMGKNIQYF
TRBJ2-7	.	TRBV7-8	.	TGTGCCAGCAGCTTACGTTTCGGGGGGCTTGGCGAGCAGTACTTC	CASSLRFGGLGEQYF
TRBJ2-2	.	TRBV6-4	.	TGTGCCAGCAGTGACTCGAGGAGGGTCACCGGGGAGCTGTTTTTT	CASSDSRRVTGELFF
TRBJ2-1	.	TRBV27	TRBD1	TGTGCCAGCAGCCCCGGGACAGGGGGCAATGAGCAGTTCTTC	CASSPGTGGNEQFF
TRBJ1-1	.	TRBV30	.	TGTGCCTGGAGTCAGGACACGCCGCTTAGGGACACTGAAGCTTTCTTT	CAWSQDTPLRDTEAFF
TRBJ2-1	.	TRBV5-8	.	TGTGCCAGCAGCCACCGGCGGGATAAGACGTTCTTC	CASSHRRDKTFF
TRBJ1-5	.	TRBV27	.	TGTGCCAGCAGTTTGATATACAGGGCGGGTCAGCCCCAGCATTTT	CASSLIYRAGQPQHF
TRBJ2-3	.	TRBV9	TRBD2	TGTGCCAGCAGCGCCTCAATACTAGCGGGAGGGCCGGGGGCGCAGTATTTT	CASSASILAGGPGAQYF
TRBJ1-5	.	TRBV2	.	TGTGCCAGCAGTGTTTCAGGGACGAGAAGCAATCAGCCCCAGCATTTT	CASSVSGTRSNQPQHF
TRBJ1-1	.	TRBV21-1	.	TGTGCCAGCAGCAATTACCGGGGCTCTGAAGCTTTCTTT	CASSNYRGSEAFF
TRBJ2-1	.	TRBV19	.	TGTGCCAGCAGCGCAGGGTCCACGTCGTACAATGAGCAGTTCTTC	CASSAGSTSYNEQFF
TRBJ2-1	.	TRBV5-4	TRBD2	TGTGCCAGCAGCTTGGCCGTTCTAGCGGAGGGGAATGAGCAGTTCTTC	CASSLAVLAEGNEQFF
TRBJ2-1	once	TRBV6-5	.	TGTGCCAGCAGTTACTCGACATCAGGGGATGAGCAGTTCTTC	CASSYSTSGDEQFF
TRBJ2-1	once	TRBV7-3	.	TGTGCCAGCAGCTTAGTCCCCGGACAGCGGGACTACAATGAGCAGTTCTTC	CASSLVPGQRDYNEQFF
TRBJ2-5	.	TRBV4-3	TRBD2	TGCGCCAGCAGCCAAGTGGCGAGCGGGGGACAAGAGACCCAGTACTTC	CASSQVASGGQETQYF
TRBJ1-6	.	TRBV6-5	TRBD1	TGTGCCAGCACCTTGACAGGGGGTGCTTCACCCCTCCACTTT	CASTLTGGASPLHF
TRBJ1-6	.	TRBV23-1	TRBD1	TGCGCCAGCGGATGGACAGGGGTTAATTCACCCCTCCACTTT	CASGWTGVNSPLHF
TRBJ2-1	.	TRBV6-6	.	TGTGCCAGCAGTTTTTCCCCGGGGTACAATGAGCAGTTCTTC	CASSFSPGYNEQFF
TRBJ2-3	.	TRBV7-2	.	TGTGCCAGCAGCTTAGGACGGTCCGGAGATACGCAGTATTTT	CASSLGRSGDTQYF
TRBJ2-3	.	TRBV6-5	TRBD2	TGTGCCAGCAGTAGGGGGACTAGCGGGGCAGATACGCAGTATTTT	CASSRGTSGADTQYF
TRBJ2-1	.	TRBV29-1	TRBD1	TGCAGCGTTCTCCGGGACAGGCCCAATGAGCAGTTCTTC	CSVLRDRPNEQFF
TRBJ2-7	.	TRBV6-1	.	TGTGCCAGCAGTGCCAGCTGGGGCTACGAGCAGTACTTC	CASSASWGYEQYF
TRBJ2-1	.	TRBV2	.	TGTGCCAGCAGTGAAAGCAGGAGATCCTACAATGAGCAGTTCTTC	CASSESRRSYNEQFF
TRBJ2-1	.	TRBV29-1	.	TGCAGCGTTGTTTTGGAGGGCCTACCCGCAACCAGCTCCTACAATGAGCAGTTCTTC	CSVVLEGLPATSSYNEQFF
TRBJ2-2	.	TRBV25-1	.	TGTGCCAGCAGTAGCCAGGGCGCCACCGGGGAGCTGTTTTTT	CASSSQGATGELFF
TRBJ1-6	.	TRBV28	.	TGTGCCAGCAGTTCCGCAGTTTCTTCACCCCTCCACTTT	CASSSAVSSPLHF
TRBJ2-1	.	TRBV27	.	TGTGCCAGCAGTCCAGACAGCTACAATGAGCAGTTCTTC	CASSPDSYNEQFF
TRBJ2-2	.	TRBV19	TRBD2	TGTGCCACCAGACTAGCGGGAGGTGGGACCGGGGAGCTGTTTTTT	CATRLAGGGTGELFF
TRBJ1-2	.	TRBV13	.	TGTGCCAGCAGGGGAGTCTATGGCTACACCTTC	CASRGVYGYTF
TRBJ1-1	few	TRBV21-1	.	TGTGCCAGCAGGGAGGTGTGGGGCACTGAAGCTTTCTTT	CASREVWGTEAFF
TRBJ1-1	.	TRBV30	TRBD1	TGTGCCTGGAGTGTAGGTCAGGGGGTTTGGACTGAAGCTTTCTTT	CAWSVGQGVWTEAFF
TRBJ2-5	.	TRBV13	.	TGTGCCAGCAGCTTAGGCGCCCTCCAAGAGACCCAGTACTTC	CASSLGALQETQYF
TRBJ2-5	once	TRBV19	.	TGTGCCAGTAACACGATGGACGGGGGACAAGAGACCCAGTACTTC	CASNTMDGGQETQYF
TRBJ2-3	.	TRBV9	.	TGTGCCAGCAGCCCTTGGACTTCCCTCACAGATACGCAGTATTTT	CASSPWTSLTDTQYF